This T cell receptor beta chain is drawn from a study of blood T cell repertoires in COVID-19. Across the study: Some COVID-19 samples were acute and others convalescent; all came from the United States, Italy and Spain.

Original data processing: Reference gene primers were amplified, and this amplification served to estimate nucleated cell counts. The protocol was immunoSEQ multiplex PCR, while the TCRdb copy is restricted to in-frame clones and leaves out a portion. That table furnishes V, J and clone size, whereas the DNA furnished D and trimming. The sample records fewer than 350,000 clones, 89% being singletons. Germline V gene sequence: CDR1 MNHEY, CDR2 SVGEGT. CDR3 length: 14 residues. The ends were cut back, 0 bases at V and 6 bases at J, with 9 bases in the middle. The rearrangement uses TRBV6-2 or TRBV6-3 and TRBJ2-1; a weak D match, TRBD2 (5 bases). This clonotype was sampled from a woman in her forties who had recovered from COVID-19. The sample taken for sequencing was PBMCs or T cells enriched from blood (not recorded which). CDR3 region: CASSYSITSNEQFF. As DNA, the CDR3 is TGTGCCAGCAGTTACTCGATCACTAGCAATGAGCAGTTCTTC.